This T cell receptor (beta chain) came from a study of OX40 agonist ivuxolimab in advanced cancers. Study overall: Patients received ivuxolimab, an agonistic anti-OX40 (CD134) antibody. Study-level results: The antigens recognized by the expanded peripheral T cells, that is their antigen specificity, were not determined.

Trimming took 6 bases from V and 4 from J; bases not matched to a gene: 7. The V gene's germline CDR1 is MNHEY and CDR2 SMNVEV (reference sequence). The CDR3 contains 14 residues. The data were produced by immunoSEQ multiplex PCR, yet TCRdb's version contains in-frame clones alone and is incomplete. This sample has some 83,000 clones, with about 90% found just once. Concerning this clone itself: Its antigen remains unidentified.

This TCR came from an adult with an advanced solid tumor such as melanoma, head and neck, liver or kidney cancer. The specimen was CD4+ or CD8+ T cells sorted from blood, collected in a trial of the OX40 agonist ivuxolimab. This rearrangement joins TRBV27 to TRBJ1-1, with TRBD1 identical over 8 bases. The CDR3 region has the DNA TGTGCCAGCAGCATAGACAGGGGAGGCACTGAAGCTTTCTTT. Its protein product is CASSIDRGGTEAFF.